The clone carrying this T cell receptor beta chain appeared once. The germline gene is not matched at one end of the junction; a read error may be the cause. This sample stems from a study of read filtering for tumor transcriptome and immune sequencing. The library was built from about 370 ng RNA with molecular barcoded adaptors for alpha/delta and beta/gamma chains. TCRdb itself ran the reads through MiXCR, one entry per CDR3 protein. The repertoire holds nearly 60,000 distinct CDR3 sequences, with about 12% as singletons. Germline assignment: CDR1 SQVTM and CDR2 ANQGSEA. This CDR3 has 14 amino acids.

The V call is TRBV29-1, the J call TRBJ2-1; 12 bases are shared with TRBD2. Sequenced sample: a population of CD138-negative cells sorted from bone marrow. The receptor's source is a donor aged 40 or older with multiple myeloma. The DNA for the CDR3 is TGCAACGTTGCAACTAGCGGGGGGTATAATGAGCAGTTCTTC. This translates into CNVATSGGYNEQFF.